This T cell receptor beta chain emerged from a study of control samples from healthy donors and cancer patients. Sequencing used immunoSEQ multiplex PCR; TCRdb keeps in-frame clones, though not all of them. The sample holds over 80,000 clones, about nine tenths seen once. The CDR3 has 15 amino acids. The J segment lost 8 bases and the V segment lost 3 bases, leaving 7 bases of the junction unmatched. Germline CDR1 MNHEY, CDR2 SMNVEV (reference sequence). Sequencing used blood. This rearrangement joins TRBV27 to TRBJ1-4; 9 nucleotides line up with TRBD1. This sequence originates from a man aged 25 to 45 in good health. CDR3: CASSLKGQGMEKLFF. DNA for the CDR3: TGTGCCAGCAGTTTGAAGGGACAGGGTATGGAAAAACTGTTTTTT.